This is a list of T cell receptor beta chains from one sample in a study of spatial heterogeneity in lung cancer. TCRdb re-called the 5' RACE reads with MiXCR, one entry per CDR3 protein. The table has about 19,000 distinct CDR3 sequences, about 9% seen once; the top ten hold 36%. Sequences were derived from PBMCs, sampled at follow-up. The receptor set was obtained from a female donor with early-stage non-small cell lung cancer. Both conserved end residues are part of each CDR3. A D gene is named only where the DNA matches it firmly. For some rows the clone size is stated as once, few or many, or as a class when expanded; others skip it.

>13|TRBV6-5|.|.|TRBJ1-1
CASSRLQNTEAFF
TGTGCCAGCTCGAGACTTCAGAACACTGAAGCTTTCTTT
>17|TRBV7-7|few|.|TRBJ2-3
CASSLPRLVSSTDTQYF
TGTGCTAGCAGCCTTCCCCGACTAGTCTCTAGCACAGATACGCAGTATTTT
>16|TRBV12-3/TRBV12-4|many|TRBD2|TRBJ2-2
CASSFQRLAGAGELFF
TGTGCCAGCAGTTTTCAAAGACTAGCGGGGGCCGGGGAGCTGTTTTTT
>15|TRBV5-1|many|.|TRBJ2-1
CASTLDGDLYNEQFF
TGCGCCAGCACCCTGGACGGGGATCTATACAATGAGCAGTTCTTC
>15|TRBV28|.|TRBD1|TRBJ2-3
CASSSADRDADTQYF
TGTGCCAGCAGTTCTGCGGACAGGGACGCAGATACGCAGTATTTT
>14|TRBV12-3/TRBV12-4|.|.|TRBJ1-6
CASTSFVLNSPLHF
TGTGCCAGCACCTCCTTTGTCCTCAATTCACCCCTCCACTTT
>11|TRBV2|few|.|TRBJ2-5
CASSETETQYF
TGTGCCAGCAGTGAAACAGAGACCCAGTACTTC
>14|TRBV28|few|TRBD1|TRBJ1-4
CASSLTGENEKLFF
TGTGCCAGCAGCCTGACAGGGGAAAACGAAAAACTGTTTTTT
>15|TRBV20-1|.|.|TRBJ2-3
CSAVNLDMSEDTQYF
TGCAGTGCTGTCAATCTAGATATGAGTGAAGATACGCAGTATTTT
>12|TRBV18|few|.|TRBJ1-6
CASSQTDGPLHF
TGTGCCAGCTCACAGACCGACGGGCCCCTCCACTTT
>15|TRBV6-1|many|TRBD2|TRBJ2-1
CASKAGRDGDNEQFF
TGTGCCAGCAAAGCGGGGCGGGACGGAGACAATGAGCAGTTCTTC
>14|TRBV20-1|medium-sized|.|TRBJ1-6
CSARKPGSNSPLHF
TGCAGTGCTAGAAAGCCAGGGAGTAACTCACCCCTCCACTTT
>13|TRBV20-1|.|TRBD1|TRBJ2-1
CSGKTGSYNEQFF
TGCAGCGGTAAGACAGGGAGCTACAATGAGCAGTTCTTC
>15|TRBV6-5|many|.|TRBJ1-6
CASSYSYQGLSPLHF
TGTGCCAGCAGTTACTCTTACCAGGGGCTGTCACCCCTCCACTTT
>15|TRBV7-9|many|TRBD2|TRBJ2-3
CASSSQSGGTDTQYF
TGTGCCAGCAGCTCACAGTCGGGGGGGACAGATACGCAGTATTTT
>15|TRBV19|many|.|TRBJ1-2
CASSRLGTTNYGYTF
TGTGCCAGTAGTAGGCTGGGGACTACTAACTATGGCTACACCTTC
>14|TRBV20-1|many|.|TRBJ2-3
CSASRDGSTDTQYF
TGCAGTGCTAGCCGGGACGGTAGCACAGATACGCAGTATTTT
>15|TRBV20-1|many|TRBD1|TRBJ1-6
CSVPLRGQINSPLHF
TGCAGTGTCCCGTTGAGGGGACAGATTAATTCACCCCTCCACTTT
>16|TRBV2|many|TRBD2|TRBJ2-1
CASRALAGWPYNEQFF
TGTGCCAGCAGGGCCTTAGCGGGATGGCCCTACAATGAGCAGTTCTTC
>13|TRBV4-1|.|TRBD1|TRBJ1-4
CASSWTGGEKLFF
TGCGCCAGCAGCTGGACAGGCGGAGAAAAACTGTTTTTT
>11|TRBV7-2|many|.|TRBJ2-7
CASSSTYEQYF
TGTGCCAGCAGCTCCACCTACGAGCAGTACTTC
>17|TRBV10-2|many|TRBD2|TRBJ2-3
CASSLGREVRGTDTQYF
TGCGCCAGCAGTCTTGGGCGGGAGGTGAGGGGCACAGATACGCAGTATTTT
>15|TRBV19|many|TRBD1|TRBJ1-6
CASSIRTGGDSPLHF
TGTGCCAGTAGTATTCGTACAGGGGGCGATTCACCCCTCCACTTT
>14|TRBV12-3/TRBV12-4|many|.|TRBJ2-2
CASSWNLGTGELFF
TGTGCCAGCAGTTGGAACTTGGGCACCGGGGAGCTGTTTTTT
>12|TRBV2|many|.|TRBJ1-2
CASKQSNYGYTF
TGTGCCAGCAAACAGAGTAACTATGGCTACACCTTC
>14|TRBV6-6|many|.|TRBJ2-7
CASTYGTARDEQYF
TGTGCCAGCACCTACGGGACGGCGAGGGACGAGCAGTACTTC
>13|TRBV10-2|many|TRBD2|TRBJ2-3
CASRTSGTDTQYF
TGCGCCAGCAGGACTAGCGGCACAGATACGCAGTATTTT
>12|TRBV28|many|.|TRBJ1-1
CASSSVDTEAFF
TGTGCCAGCAGTAGCGTGGACACTGAAGCTTTCTTT
>16|TRBV30|many|TRBD1|TRBJ2-7
CAWRRSGTGGWGEQYF
TGTGCCTGGAGAAGGTCCGGGACAGGGGGCTGGGGCGAGCAGTACTTC
>16|TRBV14|.|.|TRBJ2-1
CASSQGHRGGLYEQFF
TGTGCCAGCAGCCAAGGGCACAGGGGGGGACTTTATGAGCAGTTCTTC
>15|TRBV10-3|few|TRBD1|TRBJ1-2
CAISDRDRGLRGYTF
TGTGCCATCAGTGACCGGGACAGGGGGCTTCGTGGCTACACCTTC
>15|TRBV20-1|many|TRBD1|TRBJ1-2
CSALPVDRGSYGYTF
TGCAGTGCCCTCCCCGTCGACAGGGGGTCCTATGGCTACACCTTC
>13|TRBV18|many|TRBD1|TRBJ1-2
CASSPEQGSGYTF
TGTGCCAGCTCACCAGAACAGGGGAGTGGCTACACCTTC
>15|TRBV5-1|few|TRBD2|TRBJ2-1
CASSPTQGLASRQFF
TGCGCCAGCAGCCCGACCCAAGGACTAGCGTCTCGGCAGTTCTTC
>13|TRBV20-1|few|TRBD1|TRBJ1-2
CSARGGQGGGYTF
TGCAGTGCTAGAGGGGGACAGGGCGGTGGCTACACCTTC
>14|TRBV5-8|.|.|TRBJ1-4
CASSSGRGNEKLFF
TGTGCCAGCAGCTCGGGACGGGGGAATGAAAAACTGTTTTTT
>14|TRBV5-5|.|TRBD1|TRBJ2-7
CASSAGTDSFEQYF
TGTGCCAGCAGCGCCGGGACAGACTCCTTCGAGCAGTACTTC
>15|TRBV19|many|.|TRBJ1-5
CASSGGHLRDQPQHF
TGTGCCAGTAGTGGTGGACACCTCAGGGATCAGCCCCAGCATTTT
>14|TRBV19|many|.|TRBJ2-5
CASSIVRTSETQYF
TGTGCCAGTAGTATAGTTCGGACCTCAGAGACCCAGTACTTC
>14|TRBV5-1|few|.|TRBJ2-2
CASTWGRTTGELFF
TGCGCCAGCACCTGGGGCAGAACCACCGGGGAGCTGTTTTTT
>14|TRBV20-1|.|TRBD1|TRBJ1-3
CSATTGASGNTVYF
TGCAGTGCTACCACAGGGGCCTCTGGAAACACCGTATATTTT
>14|TRBV28|many|.|TRBJ2-5
CASSSPQGRETQYF
TGTGCCAGCAGTTCCCCTCAGGGGCGTGAGACCCAGTACTTC
>15|TRBV6-1|many|.|TRBJ1-5
CATKQVPYSNQPQHF
TGTGCCACCAAACAGGTCCCCTATAGCAATCAGCCCCAGCATTTT
>15|TRBV21-1|many|.|TRBJ1-1
CASIGAGGEGTEAFF
TGTGCCAGCATCGGGGCAGGGGGCGAAGGCACTGAAGCTTTCTTT
>17|TRBV12-5|many|TRBD1|TRBJ2-1
CASALIPSGQAHNEQFF
TGTGCTAGTGCCTTAATTCCCTCCGGACAGGCCCACAATGAGCAGTTCTTC